A single sample gave rise to the 30 T cell receptor beta chains below, sequenced in a study of cytomegalovirus exposure and HLA in healthy donors. It was with 60 Vbeta and 13 Jbeta primers that the PCR ran. TCRdb's copy holds only in-frame clones and misses some; the assay was immunoSEQ multiplex PCR. The sample has about 120,000 clones, 65% to 90% seen once. Sequenced sample: PBMCs. The source is a woman between 40 and 55 years old in good health and CMV-seronegative.

This clone is a singleton in its sample. The gene calls are TRBV19 and TRBJ2-4; D perhaps matches TRBD2 (6 bases). The germline CDR1 and CDR2 sequences are LNHDA and SQIVND (reference sequence). The CDR3 length is 17 residues. V was trimmed by 3 bases and J by 1 base, leaving 16 bases between them. CDR3: CASSIGTPGGAKNIQYF. As DNA, the CDR3 is TGTGCCAGTAGTATCGGGACTCCCGGAGGGGCCAAAAACATTCAGTACTTC.

This chain's CDR3 is CASSEPRGPNAELFF. As DNA, the CDR3 is TGTGCCAGCAGTGAACCCAGGGGACCTAACGCGGAGCTGTTTTTT. The rearrangement links TRBV6-1 to TRBJ2-2; maybe TRBD1 (6 bases). CDR1 and CDR2 (germline): MNHNS, SASEGT. The germline V and J ends were trimmed by 2 bases and 10 bases, with 17 bases remaining between them. The CDR3 spans 15 residues.

The chain is built from TRBV10-1 and TRBJ2-1, with 12 bases fitting TRBD2. V dropped 4 bases and J dropped 0; count of bases not matched to a gene: 7. CDR1 is WNHNN, CDR2 SYGVQD, per germline (reference sequence). This CDR3 contains 18 residues. The CDR3 sequence: CASSGTSGGPSSYNEQFF. The CDR3, as DNA: TGCGCCAGCAGTGGTACTAGCGGGGGGCCCAGCTCCTACAATGAGCAGTTCTTC.

The rearrangement links TRBV11-3 to TRBJ2-7, with TRBD1 matching 8 bases. The CDR3 is 16 residues long. The V gene end was trimmed by 1 base and the J gene end by 0 bases; junction bases not matched to a gene: 5. CDR1 is SGHNT, CDR2 YENEEA, per germline. The CDR3 region is CASSLGVTGVSYEQYF. The CDR3 coding sequence is TGTGCCAGCAGCTTAGGGGTGACAGGGGTCTCCTACGAGCAGTACTTC.

The chain is built from TRBV28 and TRBJ1-1, with a tentative D call TRBD1 (6 bases). Germline-derived CDR1 and CDR2 are MDHEN and SYDVKM. This CDR3 has 15 residues. V dropped 6 bases and J dropped 5 bases, with 19 bases sitting between them. The DNA of the CDR3 is TGTGCCAGCAGCCAAAGAGGCAGGGGTGTTACTGAAGCTTTCTTT. Its protein product is CASSQRGRGVTEAFF.

The chain employs TRBV6-5 and TRBJ2-5; 11 bases map to TRBD1. CDR1 and CDR2 (germline): MNHEY, SVGAGI. Trimming at V came to 8 bases and at J to 5 bases, leaving 4 bases not matched to a gene. The CDR3 spans 13 residues. As DNA, the CDR3 is TGTGCCAGCGGACAGGGGGCGTACGAGACCCAGTACTTC. Translation: CASGQGAYETQYF.

The chain combines TRBV30 with TRBJ1-1; 9 nucleotides line up with TRBD1. The CDR3 contains 15 residues. Per germline, CDR1 GTSNPN and CDR2 SVGIG (reference sequence). V lost 2 bases and J lost 1; bases outside the gene matches: 5. CDR3 sequence: CAWSPLTGGNTEAFF. In DNA, the CDR3 is TGTGCCTGGAGTCCACTGACAGGGGGGAACACTGAAGCTTTCTTT.

The chain combines TRBV14 with TRBJ1-5; 11 bases align to TRBD1. V gave up 6 bases and J gave up 0 bases; unmatched junction bases: 13. Per germline, CDR1 SGHDN and CDR2 FVKESK. The CDR3 has 19 residues. The CDR3: CASRGQGQGVPYSNQPQHF. The CDR3 nucleotides are TGTGCCAGCAGGGGACAGGGACAGGGGGTTCCTTATAGCAATCAGCCCCAGCATTTT. The full variable domain, completed using reference TRBV14 and TRBJ1-5, is EAGVTQFPSHSVIEKGQTVTLRCDPISGHDNLYWYRRVMGKEIKFLLHFVKESKQDESGMPNNRFLAERTGGTYSTLKVQPAELEDSGVYFCASRGQGQGVPYSNQPQHFGDGTRLSIL.

This sequence joins TRBV19 and TRBJ1-6; 9 positions match TRBD1. Germline V gene lookup returns CDR1 LNHDA and CDR2 SQIVND (reference sequence). The CDR3 has 16 residues. The V and J ends lost 6 bases and 8 bases, in that order; junction bases with no gene match: 11. CDR3 residues: CASSLRAGTGYSPLHF. CDR3 in DNA: TGTGCCAGTAGCCTTAGGGCCGGGACAGGGTATTCACCCCTCCACTTT.

The J gene is TRBJ1-2, the V gene TRBV5-1, with D possibly TRBD1 on 5 matching bases. The germline V gene encodes CDR1 SGHRS and CDR2 YFSETQ. Trimming shortened V by 2 bases and J by 5 bases, and 16 bases separated the two germline ends. CDR3 length: 15 residues. The CDR3 spells CASSFGEGRIYGYTF. The CDR3 nucleotides are TGCGCCAGCAGCTTTGGGGAGGGGAGGATATATGGCTACACCTTC.

This chain links TRBV5-1 with TRBJ1-3; no firm D call. V was shortened by 4 bases and J by 0 bases, with 14 bases between the two germline ends. This CDR3 region has 16 residues. Germline lookup yields CDR1 SGHRS and CDR2 YFSETQ. CDR3 sequence reads: CASSGGLGLSGNTIYF. CDR3 sequence (DNA): TGCGCCAGCAGCGGAGGACTAGGGCTCTCTGGAAACACCATATATTTT.

The chain is built from TRBV6-1 and TRBJ1-2; the D gene is possibly TRBD1 (5 bases). V was cut by 0 bases and J by 7 bases, with 9 bases left in between. Germline V CDR1 and CDR2: MNHNS, SASEGT. The CDR3 runs 13 residues. Here the CDR3 reads CASSEAQGGGYTF. The CDR3 DNA is TGTGCCAGCAGTGAAGCTCAGGGAGGTGGCTACACCTTC.

The chain links TRBV27 to TRBJ1-1; 10 positions agree with TRBD1. CDR3 length: 14 residues. CDR1 MNHEY and CDR2 SMNVEV come from the germline V gene (reference sequence). Trimming removed 3 bases from V and 5 bases from J; junction bases left unmatched: 3. CDR3 DNA: TGTGCCAGCAGTTTCGGGACAGGGGTGACTGAAGCTTTCTTT. Residues: CASSFGTGVTEAFF.

The rearrangement links TRBV5-6 to TRBJ2-7; possibly TRBD2 for D (5 bases). CDR3 size: 15 residues. V was cut by 0 bases and J by 3 bases, with 13 bases left in between. CDR1 and CDR2 from the germline V gene are SGHDT and YYEEEE. CDR3 nucleotides: TGTGCCAGCAGCTTGGTGGGTGCGGGTAACTACGAGCAGTACTTC. Residues: CASSLVGAGNYEQYF.

This clone qualifies as medium-sized. The rearrangement joins TRBV6-1 to TRBJ2-7; a possible D gene is TRBD2 (5 bases). V was pared by 1 base and J by 3 bases, with 7 bases between. The germline V gene has CDR1 MNHNS and CDR2 SASEGT. The CDR3 runs 13 residues. This CDR3 reads CASSEEAVYEQYF. CDR3 sequence (DNA): TGTGCCAGCAGTGAAGAAGCGGTCTACGAGCAGTACTTC.

A few counts support this clone. The V call is TRBV5-4, the J call TRBJ1-4; 9 bases are shared with TRBD1. Germline V gene data show CDR1 as SGHNT and CDR2 as YYREEE (reference sequence). V was clipped by 3 bases and J by 0 bases; unmatched bases: 6. This CDR3 has 17 residues. The CDR3 is CASSSKGQGATNEKLFF. As DNA, the CDR3 is TGTGCCAGCAGCTCCAAGGGACAGGGAGCAACTAATGAAAAACTGTTTTTT.

This clone came up a few times. The chain joins TRBV5-1 to TRBJ1-6; 9 positions match TRBD1. Losses at the gene ends were 3 bases for V and 7 bases for J; bases not matched to a gene: 2. CDR3 length: 14 residues. Germline V CDR1 and CDR2: SGHRS, YFSETQ. CDR3 nucleotides: TGCGCCAGCAGCTGGGGACAGGGAAATTCACCCCTCCACTTT. Translating gives CASSWGQGNSPLHF.

The rearrangement joins TRBV11-1 to TRBJ2-3, with D possibly matching TRBD2 (5 bases). The CDR3 extends over 16 amino acids. Trimming took 3 bases from V and 2 from J, leaving 15 bases between them. The germline gives CDR1 SGHAT, CDR2 FQDESV (reference sequence). The CDR3 region has the DNA TGTGCCAGCAGCTTTCGCGAGGGATGGTCCACAGATACGCAGTATTTT. It translates to CASSFREGWSTDTQYF.

V usage is TRBV5-1 and J usage is TRBJ1-1; D not resolved. The germline V gene has CDR1 SGHRS and CDR2 YFSETQ. This CDR3 has 16 amino acids. V was cut by 0 bases and J by 4 bases, with 16 bases left in between. The CDR3 region is CASSLDGRRPSTEAFF. The CDR3, as DNA: TGCGCCAGCAGCTTGGACGGGAGAAGGCCCAGCACTGAAGCTTTCTTT.

This chain connects TRBV2 to TRBJ2-2, with 13 bases fitting TRBD2. Germline V gene data show CDR1 as SNHLY and CDR2 as FYNNEI. The J segment lost 7 bases and the V segment lost 1 base, leaving 3 bases of the junction unmatched. CDR3 length equals 16 residues. CDR3 nucleotides: TGTGCCAGCAGTGAAGAGACTAGCGGGAGGAGCGGGGAGCTGTTTTTT. Residues: CASSEETSGRSGELFF. Using reference TRBV2 and TRBJ2-2 for the parts outside the CDR3, the full variable domain is EPEVTQTPSHQVTQMGQEVILRCVPISNHLYFYWYRQILGQKVEFLVSFYNNEISEKSEIFDDQFSVERPDGSNFTLKIRSTKLEDSAMYFCASSEETSGRSGELFFGEGSRLTVL.

The chain uses TRBV19 and TRBJ1-2, with TRBD1 identical over 7 bases. The CDR3 contains 14 residues. Germline V gene lookup returns CDR1 LNHDA and CDR2 SQIVND (reference sequence). Trimming removed 4 bases from V and 4 bases from J; junction bases left unmatched: 6. This CDR3 reads CASSTAGQLYGYTF. The CDR3 coding sequence is TGTGCCAGTAGTACCGCGGGACAGCTCTATGGCTACACCTTC. Combining the CDR3 with reference TRBV19 and TRBJ1-2 gives the whole variable domain DGGITQSPKYLFRKEGQNVTLSCEQNLNHDAMYWYRQDPGQGLRLIYYSQIVNDFQKGDIAEGYSVSREKKESFPLTVTSAQKNPTAFYLCASSTAGQLYGYTFGSGTRLTVV.

This clone was observed once. V gene TRBV6-5 combines with J gene TRBJ2-5; possibly TRBD2 for D (5 bases). Germline CDR1 MNHEY, CDR2 SVGAGI. The CDR3 is 11 amino acids. Deletions cut 5 bases from V and 5 bases from J, with 6 bases between. The CDR3 nucleotides read TGTGCCAGCAGTACGGGGGAGACCCAGTACTTC. Translation gives CASSTGETQYF.

The chain couples TRBV6-1 to TRBJ2-3; perhaps TRBD1 as D (5 bases). The V end lost 0 bases, the J end lost 4 bases, and 11 bases lay between the germline ends. This CDR3 is 15 amino acids long. Germline CDR1 MNHNS, CDR2 SASEGT. This chain's CDR3 is CASSEALGAADTQYF. In nucleotides, the CDR3 is TGTGCCAGCAGTGAAGCTTTAGGGGCCGCAGATACGCAGTATTTT.

The CDR3 here is CASSAQSGGEGSYEQYF. CDR3 DNA: TGTGCCAGCAGCGCTCAATCAGGGGGAGAGGGCTCCTACGAGCAGTACTTC. The chain links TRBV7-8 to TRBJ2-7, with 7 bases aligning to TRBD1. The CDR3 is 17 residues long. Germline trimming cut 5 bases from V and 0 bases from J; bases unmatched to any gene: 13. Per germline, CDR1 SGHVS and CDR2 FQNEAQ.

This chain connects TRBV9 to TRBJ2-6, with 13 bases that match TRBD2. The CDR3 totals 20 residues. CDR1 is SGDLS, CDR2 YYNGEE, per germline. With 0 bases clipped from V and 0 bases from J, the junction kept 6 bases outside the gene matches. The CDR3 sequence: CASSVDRRTSGSSGANVLTF. DNA of the CDR3: TGTGCCAGCAGCGTAGATCGGCGGACTAGCGGGAGCTCTGGGGCCAACGTCCTGACTTTC.

The CDR3 loop is CAWSRGSDQPQHF. The CDR3, as DNA: TGTGCCTGGAGTAGGGGGTCTGATCAGCCCCAGCATTTT. The chain recombines TRBV30 with TRBJ1-5, with a tentative D call TRBD1 (6 bases). CDR3 length: 13 amino acids. The germline V gene encodes CDR1 GTSNPN and CDR2 SVGIG (reference sequence). The V end lost 2 bases, the J end lost 5 bases, and 10 bases lay between the germline ends.

In nucleotides, the CDR3 is TGTGCCTGGACTGGGCAGGGTAGGACTGAAGCTTTCTTT. This encodes CAWTGQGRTEAFF. The chain carries TRBV30 and TRBJ1-1; D may be TRBD1 (5 bases). In germline, CDR1 is GTSNPN, CDR2 SVGIG (reference sequence). The CDR3 has 13 amino acids. The ends were cut back, 4 bases at V and 5 bases at J, with 14 bases in the middle. Full variable domain (missing parts from reference TRBV30 and TRBJ1-1): SQTIHQWPATLVQPVGSPLSLECTVEGTSNPNLYWYRQAAGRGLQLLFYSVGIGQISSEVPQNLSASRPQDRQFILSSKKLLLSDSGFYLCAWTGQGRTEAFFGQGTRLTVV.

The J gene is TRBJ2-7, the V gene TRBV7-9; unclear D gene. Trimming shortened V by 1 base and J by 3 bases, and 10 bases separated the two germline ends. The CDR3 spans 14 residues. The germline CDR1 and CDR2 sequences are SEHNR and FQNEAQ (reference sequence). CDR3 bases: TGTGCCAGCAGCTTAGATTTGGGCAGCTACGAGCAGTACTTC. As protein: CASSLDLGSYEQYF.

This sequence joins TRBV5-1 and TRBJ2-1, with D perhaps TRBD1 (6 bases). Trimming left V 5 bases short and J 4 bases short, with 7 bases between. The CDR3 spans 12 residues. Germline loops: CDR1 SGHRS, CDR2 YFSETQ. The CDR3: CASRGQYNEQFF. The DNA of the CDR3 is TGCGCCAGCAGAGGACAGTACAATGAGCAGTTCTTC.

V usage is TRBV5-1 and J usage is TRBJ2-5, with 7 bases lining up with TRBD1. This CDR3 region has 14 residues. V trimming: 2 bases; J trimming: 5 bases; junction bases outside the gene matches: 6. Germline CDR1 reads SGHRS; CDR2 reads YFSETQ. CDR3 nucleotides: TGCGCCAGCAGCTTCGGGACAGCAAGGGAGACCCAGTACTTC. Its protein is CASSFGTARETQYF.